The entry below gives a single TCR beta chain sequence along with its context. No antigen is known for it. Produced via immunoSEQ multiplex PCR; TCRdb's table is partial and in-frame only. This sample yields 100,000 to 150,000 clones, of which around 83% are seen a single time; less than 15% belongs to the top ten. This entry comes from a study of T cell responses to AZD1222 COVID-19 vaccine. Overall study findings and caveats: Dominant CD4 TCR responses targeted spike regions 160-218 and 743-854. The sample set comprised mostly white British donors with more females, and clonal diversity was possibly underestimated. A reported finding is that nearly half of spike-specific TCRs target unmutated variant regions. Seropositive at baseline were only a handful of AZD1222 recipients.

This sequence was found in an adult in good health. The sequences come from peripheral blood, collected on day 0 of AZD1222 vaccination.

In DNA form, the CDR3 reads TGTGCCAGCAGCTTGTGGGGGCAATATTCACCCCTCCACTTT. Protein sequence: CASSLWGQYSPLHF. The V gene is TRBV5-8, the J gene TRBJ1-6, with a tentative D call TRBD1 (6 bases). Trimming took 1 base from V and 8 from J, leaving 10 bases between them. CDR1 and CDR2 (germline): SGHTS, YDEGEE. This CDR3 has 14 amino acids.